This T cell receptor beta chain was identified during a study of control samples from healthy donors and cancer patients. Measured with immunoSEQ multiplex PCR; TCRdb has only the in-frame clones, and not every one. The sample lists 110,000 to 150,000 clones; 85% to 95% were seen once. Germline V gene sequence: CDR1 MNHEY, CDR2 SMNVEV (reference sequence). Trimming removed 5 bases from V and 0 bases from J, with 5 bases in between. This CDR3 spans 14 amino acids. The receptor's source is a man aged 35-49 years in good health. The chain has TRBV27 and TRBJ1-6, with no clear D. Sequencing input: blood. CDR3 coding DNA: TGTGCCAGCAGTCTTAGCTCCTATAATTCACCCCTCCACTTT. This translates into CASSLSSYNSPLHF.